The rows below give T cell receptor beta chains drawn from one sample of a study of T cell changes during pregnancy in multiple sclerosis. Measured with immunoSEQ multiplex PCR; TCRdb has only the in-frame clones, and not every one. The top ten hold 1.3% to 1.5% of the sample, which has 60,000 to 75,000 clones, 92% seen once. The sequencing here drew on peripheral blood, taken in the second trimester of pregnancy. The receptor set was obtained from a female donor in good health, enrolled as a control in a pregnancy study. Each CDR3 is given with its conserved first and last residue. The D gene is left open where the match is weak. Not all rows give a size; the values are once, few, many and, for expanded clones, a class.

j_call v_call clone_size d_call cdr3_aa cdr3_nt
TRBJ1-1 TRBV11-3 - TRBD1 CASSFRGQRAFF TGTGCCAGCAGCTTTAGGGGGCAGCGAGCTTTCTTT
TRBJ2-1 TRBV4-1 - TRBD2 CASKHSGSKNEQFF TGCGCCAGCAAACATAGCGGGAGTAAGAATGAGCAGTTCTTC
TRBJ2-2 TRBV2 once - CASSDEGGPTGELFF TGTGCCAGCAGTGATGAGGGGGGGCCCACCGGGGAGCTGTTTTTT
TRBJ2-7 TRBV28 - TRBD2 CASSTGTSGTRYEQYF TGTGCCAGCAGTACCGGGACTAGCGGGACCCGCTACGAGCAGTACTTC
TRBJ1-2 TRBV18 - TRBD1 CASSKSTGDYGYTF TGTGCCAGCTCAAAAAGTACAGGGGACTATGGCTACACCTTC
TRBJ2-2 TRBV2 - TRBD1 CASRVQGTGELFF TGTGCCAGCAGGGTACAGGGGACAGGGGAGCTGTTTTTT
TRBJ1-3 TRBV29-1 - - CSVGSTGLGNTIYF TGCAGCGTTGGAAGTACAGGGTTAGGAAACACCATATATTTT
TRBJ2-2 TRBV2 - - CASSVAGDTGELFF TGTGCCAGCAGTGTGGCAGGGGACACCGGGGAGCTGTTTTTT
TRBJ1-3 TRBV4-1 - - CASSSHHGVGTGNTIYF TGCGCCAGCAGTTCACATCATGGAGTGGGTACAGGAAACACCATATATTTT
TRBJ2-2 TRBV28 - - CASSLIGQGPLRDGELFF TGTGCCAGCAGTTTAATAGGTCAGGGGCCGTTAAGGGACGGGGAGCTGTTTTTT
TRBJ2-1 TRBV11-3 - - CASSLELQGEQFF TGTGCCAGCAGCTTAGAGCTACAGGGTGAGCAGTTCTTC
TRBJ2-3 TRBV14 - TRBD2 CASSQDSGDPQSTDTQYF TGTGCCAGCAGCCAAGATAGCGGGGACCCACAAAGCACAGATACGCAGTATTTT